This TCR beta chain was sequenced in a study of OX40 agonist ivuxolimab in advanced cancers. Sequencing was performed with immunoSEQ multiplex PCR; in TCRdb, only in-frame clones are kept and a portion is missing. This sample has 100,000 or so clones, with around 95% found just once. Blood specimens came from baseline, cycle 4 day 1, and cycle 7 day 1. Sequenced here: CD4+ or CD8+ T cells sorted from blood, sampled in a trial of the OX40 agonist ivuxolimab. The source of this sequence is an adult with an advanced solid tumor such as melanoma, head and neck, liver or kidney cancer.

CDR3 in amino acids: CASSYAGGLTYEQYF. The DNA of the CDR3 is TGTGCCAGCAGTTACGCAGGGGGGCTAACCTACGAGCAGTACTTC. The V call is TRBV6-5, the J call TRBJ2-7; tentative D call: TRBD1 (7 bases). V gave up 2 bases and J gave up 2 bases, with 13 bases separating them. The CDR3 is 15 residues long. Germline V gene data show CDR1 as MNHEY and CDR2 as SVGAGI.